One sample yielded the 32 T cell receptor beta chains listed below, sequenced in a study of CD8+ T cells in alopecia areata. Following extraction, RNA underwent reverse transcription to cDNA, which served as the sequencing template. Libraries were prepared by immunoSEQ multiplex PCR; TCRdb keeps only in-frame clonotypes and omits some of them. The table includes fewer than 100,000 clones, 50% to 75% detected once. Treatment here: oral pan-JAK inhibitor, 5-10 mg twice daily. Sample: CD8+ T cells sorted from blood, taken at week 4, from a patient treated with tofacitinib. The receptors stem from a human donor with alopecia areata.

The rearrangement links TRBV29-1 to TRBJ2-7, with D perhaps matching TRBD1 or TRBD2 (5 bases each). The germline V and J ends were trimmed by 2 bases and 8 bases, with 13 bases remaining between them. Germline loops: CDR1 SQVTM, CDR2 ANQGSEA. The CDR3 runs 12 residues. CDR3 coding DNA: TGCAGCGTTGAAATTGGGCAGGGACAGCAGTACTTC. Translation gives CSVEIGQGQQYF.

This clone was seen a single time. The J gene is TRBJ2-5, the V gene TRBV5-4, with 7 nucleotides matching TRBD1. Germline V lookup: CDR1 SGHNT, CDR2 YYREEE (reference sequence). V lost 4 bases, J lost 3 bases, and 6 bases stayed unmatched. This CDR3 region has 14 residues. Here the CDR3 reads CASSPGQPKETQYF. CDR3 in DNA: TGTGCCAGCAGCCCGGGACAGCCAAAAGAGACCCAGTACTTC.

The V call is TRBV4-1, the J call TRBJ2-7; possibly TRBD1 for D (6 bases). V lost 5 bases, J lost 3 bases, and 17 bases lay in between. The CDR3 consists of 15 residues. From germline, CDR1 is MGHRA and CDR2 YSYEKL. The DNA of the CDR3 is TGCGCCAGCAGCGACAGACAGGTTGCGCACTACGAGCAGTACTTC. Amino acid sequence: CASSDRQVAHYEQYF.

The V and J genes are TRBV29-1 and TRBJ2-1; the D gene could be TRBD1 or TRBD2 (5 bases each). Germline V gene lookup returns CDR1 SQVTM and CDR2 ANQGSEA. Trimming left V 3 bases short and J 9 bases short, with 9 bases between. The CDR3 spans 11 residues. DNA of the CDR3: TGCAGCGTTGATTCCGGGGCTGAGCAGTTCTTC. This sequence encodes CSVDSGAEQFF.

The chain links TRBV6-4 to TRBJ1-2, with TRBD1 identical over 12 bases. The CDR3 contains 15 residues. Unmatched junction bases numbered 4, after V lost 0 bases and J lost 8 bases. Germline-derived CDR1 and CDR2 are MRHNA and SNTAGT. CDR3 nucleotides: TGTGCCAGCAGTGACTCGGGACAGGGGGCGCGGGGCTACACCTTC. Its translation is CASSDSGQGARGYTF.

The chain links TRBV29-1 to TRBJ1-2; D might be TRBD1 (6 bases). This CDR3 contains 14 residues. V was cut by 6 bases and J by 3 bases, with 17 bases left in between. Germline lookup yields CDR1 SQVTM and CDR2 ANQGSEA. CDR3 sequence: CSVGPGGADYGYTF. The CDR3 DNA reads TGCAGCGTCGGCCCCGGGGGCGCTGACTATGGCTACACCTTC.

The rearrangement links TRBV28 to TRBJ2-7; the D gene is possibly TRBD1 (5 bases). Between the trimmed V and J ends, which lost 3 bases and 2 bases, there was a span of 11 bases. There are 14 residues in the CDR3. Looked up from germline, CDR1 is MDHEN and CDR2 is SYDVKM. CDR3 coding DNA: TGTGCCAGCAGTTTGGGGCAGGACGCCTACGAGCAGTACTTC. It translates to CASSLGQDAYEQYF.

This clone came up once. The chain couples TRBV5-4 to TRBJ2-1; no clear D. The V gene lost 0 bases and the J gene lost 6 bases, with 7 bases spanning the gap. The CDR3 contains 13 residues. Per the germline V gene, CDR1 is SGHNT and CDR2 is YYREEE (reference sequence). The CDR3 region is CASSLESPNEQFF. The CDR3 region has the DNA TGTGCCAGCAGCTTGGAATCCCCCAATGAGCAGTTCTTC. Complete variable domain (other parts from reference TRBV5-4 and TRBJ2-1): ETGVTQSPTHLIKTRGQQVTLRCSSQSGHNTVSWYQQALGQGPQFIFQYYREEENGRGNFPPRFSGLQFPNYSSELNVNALELDDSALYLCASSLESPNEQFFGPGTRLTVL.

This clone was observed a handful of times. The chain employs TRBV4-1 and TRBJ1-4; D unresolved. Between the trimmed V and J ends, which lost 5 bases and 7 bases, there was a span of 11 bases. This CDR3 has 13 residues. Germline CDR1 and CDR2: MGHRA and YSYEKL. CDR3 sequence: CASSSYVREKLFF. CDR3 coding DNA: TGCGCCAGCAGCTCGTACGTACGTGAAAAACTGTTTTTT.

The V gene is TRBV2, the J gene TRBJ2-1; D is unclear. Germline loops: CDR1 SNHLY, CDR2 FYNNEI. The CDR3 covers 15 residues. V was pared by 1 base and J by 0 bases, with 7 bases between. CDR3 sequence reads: CASSEGRSSYNEQFF. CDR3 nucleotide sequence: TGTGCCAGCAGTGAAGGCAGGAGCTCCTACAATGAGCAGTTCTTC.

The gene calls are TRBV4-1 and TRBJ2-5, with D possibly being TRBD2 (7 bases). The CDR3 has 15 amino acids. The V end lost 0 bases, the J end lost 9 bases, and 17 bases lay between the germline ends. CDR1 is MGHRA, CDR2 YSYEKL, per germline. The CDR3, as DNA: TGCGCCAGCAGCCAAGAAGGCGGGGGCGATTTGGCCCAGTACTTC. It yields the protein CASSQEGGGDLAQYF.

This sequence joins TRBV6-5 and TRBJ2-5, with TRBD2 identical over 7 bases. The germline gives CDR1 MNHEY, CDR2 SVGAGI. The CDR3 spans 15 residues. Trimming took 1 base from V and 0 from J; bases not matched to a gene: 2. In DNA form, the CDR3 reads TGTGCCAGCAGTTACTACGGGGGGTACCAAGAGACCCAGTACTTC. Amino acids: CASSYYGGYQETQYF.

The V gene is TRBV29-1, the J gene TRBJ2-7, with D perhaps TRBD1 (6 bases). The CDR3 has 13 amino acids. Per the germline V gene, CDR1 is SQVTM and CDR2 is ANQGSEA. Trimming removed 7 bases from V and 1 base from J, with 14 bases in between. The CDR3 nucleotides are TGCAGCGCAGTGACAGGCGATTCCTACGAGCAGTACTTC. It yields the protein CSAVTGDSYEQYF.

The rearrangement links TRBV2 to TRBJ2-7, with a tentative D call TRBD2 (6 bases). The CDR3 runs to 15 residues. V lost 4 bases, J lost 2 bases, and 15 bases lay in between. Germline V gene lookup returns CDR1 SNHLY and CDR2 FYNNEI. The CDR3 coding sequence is TGTGCCAGCAGTGGCGGGACGGACCCGACCTACGAGCAGTACTTC. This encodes CASSGGTDPTYEQYF.

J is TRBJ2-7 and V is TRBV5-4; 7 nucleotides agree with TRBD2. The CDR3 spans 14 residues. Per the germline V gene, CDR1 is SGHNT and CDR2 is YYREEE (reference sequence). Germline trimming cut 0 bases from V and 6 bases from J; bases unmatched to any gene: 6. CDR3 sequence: CASSLAVTSAEQYF. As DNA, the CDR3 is TGTGCCAGCAGCTTGGCCGTTACTAGCGCCGAGCAGTACTTC. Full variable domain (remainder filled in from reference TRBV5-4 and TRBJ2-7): ETGVTQSPTHLIKTRGQQVTLRCSSQSGHNTVSWYQQALGQGPQFIFQYYREEENGRGNFPPRFSGLQFPNYSSELNVNALELDDSALYLCASSLAVTSAEQYFGPGTRLTVT.

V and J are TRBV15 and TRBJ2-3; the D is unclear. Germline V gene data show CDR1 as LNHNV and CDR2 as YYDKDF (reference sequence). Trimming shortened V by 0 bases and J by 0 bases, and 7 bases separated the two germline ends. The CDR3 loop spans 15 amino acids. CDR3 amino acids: CATSRDRASTDTQYF. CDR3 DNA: TGTGCCACCAGCAGAGATCGGGCTAGCACAGATACGCAGTATTTT.

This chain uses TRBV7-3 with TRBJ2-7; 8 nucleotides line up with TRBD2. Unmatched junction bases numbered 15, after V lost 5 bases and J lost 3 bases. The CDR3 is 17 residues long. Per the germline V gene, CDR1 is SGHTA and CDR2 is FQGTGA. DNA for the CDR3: TGTGCCAGCAGCGTCATTGCGGGTACTAGCGGAGTCTACGAGCAGTACTTC. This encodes CASSVIAGTSGVYEQYF.

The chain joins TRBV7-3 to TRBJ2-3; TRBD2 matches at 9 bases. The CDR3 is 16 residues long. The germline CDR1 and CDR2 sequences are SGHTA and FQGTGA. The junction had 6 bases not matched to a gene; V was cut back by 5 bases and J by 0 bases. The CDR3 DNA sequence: TGTGCCAGCAGCCAAGGCCTAGCGGGGAGCACAGATACGCAGTATTTT. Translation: CASSQGLAGSTDTQYF. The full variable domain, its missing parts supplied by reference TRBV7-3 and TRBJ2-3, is GAGVSQTPSNKVTEKGKYVELRCDPISGHTALYWYRQSLGQGPEFLIYFQGTGAADDSGLPNDRFFAVRPEGSVSTLKIQRTERGDSAVYLCASSQGLAGSTDTQYFGPGTRLTVL.

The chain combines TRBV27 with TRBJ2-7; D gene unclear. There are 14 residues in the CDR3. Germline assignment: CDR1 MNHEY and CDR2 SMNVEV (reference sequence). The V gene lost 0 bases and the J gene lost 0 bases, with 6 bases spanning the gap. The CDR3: CASSLSADSYEQYF. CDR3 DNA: TGTGCCAGCAGTTTATCGGCAGACTCCTACGAGCAGTACTTC.

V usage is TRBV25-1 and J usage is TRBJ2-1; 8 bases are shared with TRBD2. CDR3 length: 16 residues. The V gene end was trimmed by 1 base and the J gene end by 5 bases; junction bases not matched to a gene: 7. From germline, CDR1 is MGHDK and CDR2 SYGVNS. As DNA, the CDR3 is TGTGCCAGCAGTGAATCGGGAGGGAACGAAAACAATGAGCAGTTCTTC. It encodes CASSESGGNENNEQFF.

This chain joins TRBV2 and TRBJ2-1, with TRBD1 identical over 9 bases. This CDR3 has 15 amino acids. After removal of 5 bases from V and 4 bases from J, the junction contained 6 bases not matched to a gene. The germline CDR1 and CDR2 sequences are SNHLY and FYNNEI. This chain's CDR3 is CASSLAGTGYNEQFF. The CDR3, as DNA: TGTGCCAGCAGTCTCGCGGGGACAGGGTACAATGAGCAGTTCTTC.

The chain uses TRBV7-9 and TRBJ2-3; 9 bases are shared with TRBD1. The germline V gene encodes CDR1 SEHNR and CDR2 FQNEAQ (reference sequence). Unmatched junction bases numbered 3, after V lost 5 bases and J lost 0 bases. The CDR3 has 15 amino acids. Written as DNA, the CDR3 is TGTGCCAGCAGCCCCGGGACAGGGAGCACAGATACGCAGTATTTT. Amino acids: CASSPGTGSTDTQYF.

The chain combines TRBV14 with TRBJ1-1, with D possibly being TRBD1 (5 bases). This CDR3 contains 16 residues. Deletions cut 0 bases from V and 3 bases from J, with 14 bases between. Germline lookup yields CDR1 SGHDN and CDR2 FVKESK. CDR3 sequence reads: CASSQDTGPPYTEAFF. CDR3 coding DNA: TGTGCCAGCAGCCAAGATACGGGACCACCTTACACTGAAGCTTTCTTT.

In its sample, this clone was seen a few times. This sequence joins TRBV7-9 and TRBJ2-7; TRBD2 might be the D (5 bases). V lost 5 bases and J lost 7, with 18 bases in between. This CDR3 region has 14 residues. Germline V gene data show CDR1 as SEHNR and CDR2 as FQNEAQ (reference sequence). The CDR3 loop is CASSPALGVGEQYF. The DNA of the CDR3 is TGTGCCAGCAGCCCCGCCCTGGGAGTAGGTGAGCAGTACTTC.

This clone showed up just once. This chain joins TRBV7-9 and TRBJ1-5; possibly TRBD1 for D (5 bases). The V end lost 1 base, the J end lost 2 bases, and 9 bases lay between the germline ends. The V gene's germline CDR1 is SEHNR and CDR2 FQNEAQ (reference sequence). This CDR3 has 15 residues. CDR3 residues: CASSLGRAGNQPQHF. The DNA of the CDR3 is TGTGCCAGCAGCTTAGGCAGGGCTGGCAATCAGCCCCAGCATTTT.

The CDR3 DNA sequence: TGTGCCAGTAGTATAGATCACGGATATAGCAATCAGCCCCAGCATTTT. Amino acids: CASSIDHGYSNQPQHF. The chain couples TRBV19 to TRBJ1-5; D gene uncertain. The CDR3 is 16 residues long. The V end lost 0 bases, the J end lost 0 bases, and 9 bases lay between the germline ends. CDR1 and CDR2 from the germline V gene are LNHDA and SQIVND (reference sequence).

DNA for the CDR3: TGTGCCAGCAGGCCGGGACTAGCGGGCACAGATACGCAGTATTTT. Translated: CASRPGLAGTDTQYF. The V and J genes are TRBV6-5 and TRBJ2-3; 11 nucleotides match TRBD2. The length of the CDR3 is 15 residues. V was clipped by 6 bases and J by 1 base; unmatched bases: 3. Germline CDR1 is MNHEY and CDR2 is SVGAGI.

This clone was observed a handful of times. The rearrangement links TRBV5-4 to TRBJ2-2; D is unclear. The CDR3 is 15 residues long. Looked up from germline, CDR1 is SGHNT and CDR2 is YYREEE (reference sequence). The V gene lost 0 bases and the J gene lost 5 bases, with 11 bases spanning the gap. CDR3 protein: CASSLEAGRTGELFF. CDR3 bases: TGTGCCAGCAGCTTGGAGGCAGGAAGGACCGGGGAGCTGTTTTTT.

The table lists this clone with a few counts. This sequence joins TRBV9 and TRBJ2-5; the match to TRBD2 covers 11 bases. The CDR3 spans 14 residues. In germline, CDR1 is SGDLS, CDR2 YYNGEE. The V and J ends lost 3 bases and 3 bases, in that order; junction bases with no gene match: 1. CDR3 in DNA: TGTGCCAGCAGCGATAGCGGGGGGGAAGAGACCCAGTACTTC. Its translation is CASSDSGGEETQYF.

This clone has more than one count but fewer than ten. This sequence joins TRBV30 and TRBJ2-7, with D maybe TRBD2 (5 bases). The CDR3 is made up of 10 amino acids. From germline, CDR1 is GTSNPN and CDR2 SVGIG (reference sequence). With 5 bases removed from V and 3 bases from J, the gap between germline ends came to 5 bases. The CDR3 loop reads CAWGGYEQYF. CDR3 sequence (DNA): TGTGCCTGGGGAGGCTACGAGCAGTACTTC.

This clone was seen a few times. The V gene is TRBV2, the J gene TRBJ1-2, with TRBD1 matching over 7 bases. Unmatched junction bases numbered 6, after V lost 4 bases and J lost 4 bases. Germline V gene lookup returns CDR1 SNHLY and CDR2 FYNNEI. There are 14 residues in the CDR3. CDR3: CASSVTGASYGYTF. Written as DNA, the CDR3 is TGTGCCAGCAGTGTTACAGGGGCCTCCTATGGCTACACCTTC.

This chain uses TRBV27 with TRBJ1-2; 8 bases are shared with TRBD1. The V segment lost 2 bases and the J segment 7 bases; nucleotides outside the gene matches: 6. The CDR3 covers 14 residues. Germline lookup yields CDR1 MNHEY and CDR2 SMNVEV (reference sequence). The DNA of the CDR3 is TGTGCCAGCAGTTTACAGGCAGGGGGCTTTGGCTACACCTTC. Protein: CASSLQAGGFGYTF.